The T cell receptor (beta chain) described here comes from a study of type 1 and type 2 diabetes patients. This clonotype occurred many times. The PCR template was genomic DNA. Multiplex PCR with 30 forward and 13 reverse primers amplified the TCR beta CDR3. Each CDR3 protein is one row after TCRdb ran MiXCR on the multiplex PCR reads. The data contain 280,000 or so distinct CDR3 sequences, around 50% of them seen just once; the ten biggest clones take up roughly 13%. V shed 5 bases, J shed 9 bases, and the junction held 5 bases outside the gene matches. Germline CDR1 is MNHEY and CDR2 is SVGAGI. CDR3 size: 14 residues. Diabetic patients met standard criteria for type 1 or type 2 diabetes. Other autoimmune diseases and infections within the past four weeks excluded donors.

The sequenced sample consisted of peripheral blood mononuclear cells (PBMCs). This sequence was found in a man between 18 and 29 years old with type 2 diabetes. This chain links TRBV6-5 with TRBJ1-6, with 9 bases aligning to TRBD1. The CDR3 DNA sequence: TGTGCCAGCAGTGGGACAGGGATAGGTTCACCCCTCCACTTT. Amino acid sequence: CASSGTGIGSPLHF.